This T cell receptor (beta chain) is from a study of vaccination effects on CD4 cells after COVID-19. Study-level information: Expansion of antigen-specific CD4+ T cells with viral peptide pools was carried out by the ViraFEST assay before sequencing. Study-wide points: Clones of infection and vaccine origin contracted markedly late after vaccination. Few convalescent patients were included, and no early post-infection timepoints were sampled.

On this clone: The antigen remains unidentified.

TCRdb keeps only in-frame clones here, not all; method: immunoSEQ multiplex PCR. The top ten clones hold approximately 11% of a sample with about 25,000 clones, less than 75% of them seen once. Having been cultured for 9 to 11 days, the cells underwent CD4+ T cell isolation. The vaccine recipients had no prior SARS-CoV-2 infection, with negative nucleocapsid antibodies. This sequence originates from a human donor who received a COVID-19 vaccine. The input for sequencing was CD4+ T cells from PBMCs cultured without peptide, taken before COVID-19 vaccination.

The CDR3 is CASSHSSPLNSDLHF. DNA of the CDR3: TGTGCCAGCAGTCACAGTAGCCCTCTTAATTCTGACCTCCACTTT. The genes are TRBV6-5 and TRBJ1-6, with unresolved D. With 5 bases removed from V and 15 bases from J, the gap between germline ends came to 23 bases. CDR1 and CDR2 from the germline V gene are MNHEY and SVGAGI. The CDR3 is 15 amino acids.